This T cell receptor (beta chain) was sequenced for a study of glioma-infiltrating T cells. The CDR3 has 15 residues. Germline values: CDR1 MDHEN, CDR2 SYDVKM. The V segment lost 5 bases and the J segment 4 bases; nucleotides outside the gene matches: 10. This clonotype was counted at least ten times. The antigen is undetermined. Whole-study results and caveats: Gliomas, especially low-grade, showed above-expected tissue-blood divergence; non-neoplastic patients showed below. CDR3 overlap between tissue and blood was very small.

Amplification of TCR alpha and beta CDR3 regions from RNA used iRepertoire nested multiplex PCR. One-step reverse transcription and amplification started from approximately 100-400 ng of tissue mRNA or PBMC total RNA. TCRdb independently ran MiXCR on the multiplex PCR reads; one entry per CDR3 protein. The sample yields some 180,000 distinct CDR3 sequences, roughly a third seen once. V usage is TRBV28 and J usage is TRBJ1-2; 7 nucleotides align to TRBD1. This TCR derives from a human donor with low-grade glioma or glioblastoma, undergoing nonglioma brain surgery, or in good health (not recorded which). The sequenced sample was glioma tissue, nonneoplastic brain tissue, or PBMCs (not recorded which). CDR3 DNA: TGTGCCAGCAGTCCCCGACAGGGTAGTTTCTATGGCTACACCTTC. Residues: CASSPRQGSFYGYTF.